This TCR beta chain comes out of a study of T cell responses to AZD1222 COVID-19 vaccine (dated by TCRdb to about 2021). Describing the broader study: AZD1222 recipients with second doses at about 4 weeks or about 12 weeks were pooled, because spike-specific TCR depth and breadth did not differ between schedules. TCR sequencing was performed for 230 to 250 trial participants, of whom about 210 were given two doses of AZD1222 and approximately 25 were given two doses of MenACWY control vaccine. Trial participants were enrolled by age into subgroups of 18-55, 56-69 and 70-plus years, and around 150, 28 and 57 TCR-sequenced participants, respectively, were included in these subgroups. The paper's findings and limits, for the study overall: The 56-69-year group was small, and its depth increase did not reach significance, likely because of low power. Vaccine-associated CD4 TCRs spanned the whole spike protein, with dominant responses in regions 160-218 and 743-854. Participants were mostly white British and included more females than males, and it was suggested by the authors that clonal diversity may have been underestimated. After two AZD1222 doses, spike-specific TCR breadth and depth were significantly higher than at day 0 and than in MenACWY recipients. Conclusions about previously exposed vaccinees are limited because only five to seven AZD1222 recipients were SARS-CoV-2 seropositive at baseline. Reportedly, close to half of the unique spike-specific TCRs recognized epitopes lying outside the regions that are mutated in the B.1.351 and B.1.1.7 variants. Because no day 14 peak-response samples were available, the repertoires could be characterized only after the peak T cell response.

Comments on this clone: Its antigen remains undetermined. No quality values exist for individual bases; no much larger clone is one base distant.

The meaning of the sample's time point label: baseline before first vaccination. Samples from vaccinated people were obtained from the UK trials COV001 and COV002, which included a single-blind randomized controlled phase 2/3 trial of AZD1222 (ChAdOx1 nCoV-19) in healthy adults. For TCRbeta chain sequencing, PBMC samples from trial participants were taken at day 0 and at day 28 after the second dose. In the germline V gene, CDR1 corresponds to MDHEN and CDR2 to SYDVKM. V and J are truncated by 8 bases and 0 bases respectively, leaving an intervening sequence of 17 bases. The CDR3 starts with the cysteine, ends with the phenylalanine, and has 16 residues. Just CDR3 DNA is preserved here, 48 bases in frame from base 1. The CDR3 regions of human TCRbeta chains were subjected to immunosequencing. As for the original processing: TCRs in the repertoires were compared against a reference library of SARS-CoV-2-specific TCRs that had been generated with the MIRA antigen-specificity platform. Breadth meant the fraction of unique TCRs that were SARS-CoV-2-associated, whereas depth meant the fraction of total T cells that were SARS-CoV-2-associated. Each spike-specific TCR was assigned to its reactive spike region and to a CD4 or CD8 class using the MIRA data. Log10-transformed breadth and depth values were compared by one-way ANOVA with Sidak's multiple comparisons tests. In its TCRdb copy, this immuneACCESS table keeps in-frame sequences only and misses some clones. Where compared with another copy, unresolved V genes explain less than half of these, and the others have no known cause. D and trimming were read from the DNA, whereas the V and J calls and clone size are those reported in that table. The sample profile shows about 130,000 clones; 84% of them were found once. The top ten constitute 4.1% of the sample.

Recombination linked TRBV28 to TRBJ2-4; the D gene cannot be named for sure. The sequence came from an adult in good health. The sequencing here drew on peripheral blood, taken on day 0 of AZD1222 vaccination. The CDR3 has the sequence CASLGSSSVAKNIQYF. The DNA reads TGTGCCAGCCTGGGGTCGAGCTCGGTAGCCAAAAACATTCAGTACTTC.